The rows below give T cell receptor beta chains drawn from one sample of a study of blood T cells in healthy people across ages. TCRdb recomputed calls from the 5' RACE reads with MiXCR, one row per CDR3 protein. Among 750,000 or so distinct CDR3 sequences listed, 25% were seen once. The sample was also linked to a second study, of T cells of mothers and their children.

Sequencing was carried out using blood. These receptors originate from a boy aged 10-17 years in good health. CDR3s include the opening cysteine and the closing phenylalanine or tryptophan. The order of the fields is D gene, V gene, J gene, clone size, CDR3 protein, CDR3 DNA. D genes are given only for firm matches. Clone size appears in some rows only: once, few, many, or a class for an expanded clone.

d_call: -; v_call: TRBV6-1; j_call: TRBJ2-5; clone_size: -; cdr3_aa: CASSEPLTGQETQYF; cdr3_nt: TGTGCCAGCAGTGAACCTTTGACAGGTCAAGAGACCCAGTACTTC
d_call: -; v_call: TRBV4-1; j_call: TRBJ2-2; clone_size: -; cdr3_aa: CASSQVAHAGELFF; cdr3_nt: TGCGCCAGCAGCCAAGTAGCCCACGCAGGGGAGCTGTTTTTT
d_call: TRBD1; v_call: TRBV3-1; j_call: TRBJ2-3; clone_size: -; cdr3_aa: CASSQGQGLNTQYF; cdr3_nt: TGTGCCAGCAGCCAGGGACAGGGACTCAATACGCAGTATTTT
d_call: -; v_call: TRBV29-1; j_call: TRBJ1-1; clone_size: few; cdr3_aa: CSVVAGNTETFF; cdr3_nt: TGCAGCGTTGTGGCTGGGAACACTGAAACTTTCTTT
d_call: -; v_call: TRBV15; j_call: TRBJ1-1; clone_size: -; cdr3_aa: CATSRGNSMNTEAFF; cdr3_nt: TGTGCCACCAGCAGAGGCAACAGCATGAACACTGAGGCTTTCTTT
d_call: -; v_call: TRBV2; j_call: TRBJ1-4; clone_size: -; cdr3_aa: CASKRFESEKLFF; cdr3_nt: TGTGCCAGCAAACGCTTTGAATCGGAAAAACTGTTTTTT
d_call: -; v_call: TRBV6-5; j_call: TRBJ2-2; clone_size: few; cdr3_aa: CASKFAGELFF; cdr3_nt: TGTGCCAGCAAGTTCGCCGGGGAGCTGTTTTTT
d_call: TRBD1; v_call: TRBV29-1; j_call: TRBJ2-7; clone_size: few; cdr3_aa: CSVRTDRDEQYF; cdr3_nt: TGCAGCGTTCGGACGGACAGGGACGAGCAGTACTTC
d_call: TRBD2; v_call: TRBV12-3/TRBV12-4; j_call: TRBJ2-7; clone_size: -; cdr3_aa: CASSSGGPGEQYF; cdr3_nt: TGTGCCAGCAGTTCGGGGGGGCCGGGGGAGCAGTACTTC
d_call: -; v_call: TRBV10-3; j_call: TRBJ2-7; clone_size: few; cdr3_aa: CAISSPPGDEQYF; cdr3_nt: TGTGCCATCAGTTCCCCCCCTGGGGACGAGCAGTACTTC
d_call: -; v_call: TRBV28; j_call: TRBJ1-4; clone_size: -; cdr3_aa: CASRSAGVGEKLFF; cdr3_nt: TGTGCCAGCAGATCCGCAGGGGTGGGTGAAAAACTGTTTTTT
d_call: -; v_call: TRBV25-1; j_call: TRBJ2-5; clone_size: few; cdr3_aa: CASNYGGGAETQYF; cdr3_nt: TGTGCCAGCAACTATGGAGGGGGCGCAGAGACCCAGTACTTC
d_call: -; v_call: TRBV20-1; j_call: TRBJ2-7; clone_size: -; cdr3_aa: CSASYLADEQYF; cdr3_nt: TGCAGTGCTAGTTACCTGGCCGACGAGCAGTACTTC
d_call: -; v_call: TRBV7-3; j_call: TRBJ2-1; clone_size: -; cdr3_aa: CASSLNSADEQFF; cdr3_nt: TGTGCCAGCAGCTTAAATTCAGCGGATGAGCAGTTCTTC